The clone carrying this TCR beta chain was counted once. Sequencing was performed with immunoSEQ multiplex PCR; in TCRdb, only in-frame clones are kept and a portion is missing. This sample carries roughly 300,000 clones, approximately 84% of them seen once, and the ten largest clones take more than 1.1%. Patients in Seattle were enrolled during active infection, then followed longitudinally. The data derive from a study of blood T cell repertoires in COVID-19. Trimming removed 7 bases from V and 5 bases from J, with 9 bases in between. CDR1 is MNHNY, CDR2 SVGAGI, per germline (reference sequence). This CDR3 contains 11 residues.

The chain employs TRBV6-6 and TRBJ2-7; unclear D gene. The receptor was derived from a human donor with COVID-19, enrolled during active disease. The donor label of this sample is uncertain. Source material: peripheral blood. The CDR3 coding sequence is TGTGCCAGCACCCGTGTCGACGAGCAGTACTTC. It is translated as CASTRVDEQYF.